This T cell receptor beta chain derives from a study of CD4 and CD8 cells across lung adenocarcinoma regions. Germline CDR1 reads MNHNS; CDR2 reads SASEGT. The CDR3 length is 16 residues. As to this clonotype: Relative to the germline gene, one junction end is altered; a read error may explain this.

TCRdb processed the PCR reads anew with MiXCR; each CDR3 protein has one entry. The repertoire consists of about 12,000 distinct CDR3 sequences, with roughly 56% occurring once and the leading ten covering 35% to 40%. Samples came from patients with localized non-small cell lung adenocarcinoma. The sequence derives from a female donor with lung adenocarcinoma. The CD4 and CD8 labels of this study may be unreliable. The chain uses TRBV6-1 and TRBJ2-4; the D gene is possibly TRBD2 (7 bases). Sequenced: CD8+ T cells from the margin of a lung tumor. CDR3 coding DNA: TGTGCCAGCAGGGGCTGGGGGGGCCGTGACAAAAAGATTCAGTACTTC. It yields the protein CASRGWGGRDKKIQYF.